This is a list of T cell receptor beta chains from one sample in a study of cytomegalovirus exposure and HLA in healthy donors. Measured with immunoSEQ multiplex PCR; TCRdb has only the in-frame clones, and not every one. The data hold 150,000 to 200,000 clones, with approximately 82% observed a single time. Input material: PBMCs. Source of these receptors: a male donor in good health and CMV-seronegative. Both conserved end residues are part of each CDR3. The D gene is left open where the match is weak. Where a row states a size, it is once, few, many or the class of an expanded clone; other rows omit it.

.,.,TRBJ1-5,TRBV7-2,TGTGCCAGCAGCTTAGTCGGGGAGGGGTGGAGGGTGGATCAGCCCCAGCATTTT,CASSLVGEGWRVDQPQHF
TRBD2,.,TRBJ2-2,TRBV5-1,TGCGCCAGCAGCTTGGATAGCGGGATGGGGACCGGGGAGCTGTTTTTT,CASSLDSGMGTGELFF
.,.,TRBJ2-7,TRBV2,TGTGCCACGCGTCAGGGGTTTGGGGGCGAGCAGTACTTC,CATRQGFGGEQYF
TRBD1,.,TRBJ1-1,TRBV18,TGTGCCAGCTCACCGGCAGGGGGTTACACTGAAGCTTTCTTT,CASSPAGGYTEAFF
TRBD2,.,TRBJ2-1,TRBV5-4,TGTGCCAGCAGCTTGAGGTTGCTAGCGGATAACAATGAGCAGTTCTTC,CASSLRLLADNNEQFF
.,.,TRBJ1-3,TRBV7-9,TGTTCCAGCAGCGTGGCCGACAGACCCTCTGGAAACACCATATATTTT,CSSSVADRPSGNTIYF
.,.,TRBJ1-2,TRBV7-9,TGTGCCAGCAGCTTTGAGGTTTCAGGGAACTATGGCTACACCTTC,CASSFEVSGNYGYTF
.,.,TRBJ2-5,TRBV5-1,TGCGCCAGCAGCTTGGGATCACAGGCAAAGGAGACCCAGTACTTC,CASSLGSQAKETQYF
TRBD1,.,TRBJ1-1,TRBV7-6,TGTGCCAGCAGCCATACGGGACAGGAGAACACTGAAGCTTTCTTT,CASSHTGQENTEAFF
TRBD2,.,TRBJ2-1,TRBV19,TGTGCCAGTAGTATAGGCCGCGGGAGTCTATCCTACAATGAGCAGTTCTTC,CASSIGRGSLSYNEQFF
.,.,TRBJ2-2,TRBV7-2,TGTGCCAGCAGCGCCCGACACCAGGGGCTGAACACCGGGGAGCTGTTTTTT,CASSARHQGLNTGELFF
.,.,TRBJ2-7,TRBV5-4,TGTGCCACCTCCAAAGACTTTGTCGGCTACGAGCAGTACTTC,CATSKDFVGYEQYF
TRBD1,once,TRBJ2-3,TRBV7-9,TGTGCCAGCAGGGGGGACAGGGGTCCTACAGATACGCAGTATTTT,CASRGDRGPTDTQYF
.,.,TRBJ1-3,TRBV5-8,TGTGCCAGCAGCCATACTAACGACGGAGACACCATATATTTT,CASSHTNDGDTIYF
.,.,TRBJ2-1,TRBV9,TGTGCCAGCAGCGTAGACCCAGTGGATGAGCAGTTCTTC,CASSVDPVDEQFF
.,.,TRBJ1-6,TRBV6-5,TGTGCCAGCAGTTACGATAGGACTCCATTTTCACCCCTCCACTTT,CASSYDRTPFSPLHF
TRBD2,once,TRBJ2-7,TRBV25-1,TGTGCCAGCGGTTTAGCGGGGAGCTCCTACGAGCAGTACTTC,CASGLAGSSYEQYF
TRBD1,.,TRBJ2-5,TRBV9,TGTGCCAGCAGCGCCCAAATAAGAACAGGGGGGAAGGAGACCCAGTACTTC,CASSAQIRTGGKETQYF
TRBD1,.,TRBJ2-5,TRBV6-5,TGTGCCAGCAGAATGGACAGGGGATTAGCAGAGACCCAGTACTTC,CASRMDRGLAETQYF
.,.,TRBJ2-2,TRBV6-6,TGTGCCAGCCAGAGGGACACCGGGGAGCTGTTTTTT,CASQRDTGELFF
.,.,TRBJ2-2,TRBV7-3,TGTGCCAGCAGCTTAACCCGAGAGACCGGGGAGCTGTTTTTT,CASSLTRETGELFF
TRBD1,.,TRBJ1-1,TRBV7-9,TGTGCCAGCAGACAAGGGGGCCTCACTGAAGCTTTCTTT,CASRQGGLTEAFF
.,.,TRBJ1-2,TRBV5-4,TGTGCCAGCAGCTCCTATACGGGCTACACCTTC,CASSSYTGYTF
TRBD1,once,TRBJ2-7,TRBV28,TGTGCCAGCAGACGACAGGGGGCCTCCTACGAGCAGTACTTC,CASRRQGASYEQYF
TRBD1,.,TRBJ2-2,TRBV7-2,TGTGCCAGCAAGGACAGGCGGAACACCGGGGAGCTGTTTTTT,CASKDRRNTGELFF
.,few,TRBJ1-5,TRBV7-8,TGTGCCAGCAGCTCCTCCGGGACAAGGGGACAGCCCCAGCATTTT,CASSSSGTRGQPQHF
TRBD1,.,TRBJ2-7,TRBV27,TGTGCCAGCACCTTCGCGACAGGGGTTCCTTACGAGCAGTACTTC,CASTFATGVPYEQYF
TRBD2,.,TRBJ2-1,TRBV7-8,TGTGCCAGCAGCTCGTCTCTAGCGGGAGGGATCTTTAAGCAGTTCTTC,CASSSSLAGGIFKQFF
.,.,TRBJ1-5,TRBV10-3,TGTGCCATCTCCACCCTAAATCAGCCCCAGCATTTT,CAISTLNQPQHF
TRBD1,.,TRBJ1-5,TRBV30,TGTGCCTGGAATGGGGGACAGTATAGCAATCAGCCCCAGCATTTT,CAWNGGQYSNQPQHF
TRBD1,once,TRBJ2-7,TRBV9,TGTGCCAGCAGTTTGACAGGGGAGAAGGGCTACGAGCAGTACTTC,CASSLTGEKGYEQYF
TRBD1,few,TRBJ1-2,TRBV19,TGTGCCAGTAGTCCAGCGACAGGGGACTATGGCTACACCTTC,CASSPATGDYGYTF
TRBD1,.,TRBJ2-7,TRBV28,TGTGCCAGCAGTTCAGGACAGGGGGCGCTGAGGGAGCAGTACTTC,CASSSGQGALREQYF
.,.,TRBJ1-2,TRBV27,TGTGCCAGCAGGGTTACAGGGACCGCTAACTATGGCTACACCTTC,CASRVTGTANYGYTF
.,.,TRBJ2-5,TRBV29-1,TGCAGCGTTTTATGGGACACCCTACCAGAGACCCAGTACTTC,CSVLWDTLPETQYF
.,once,TRBJ2-7,TRBV9,TGTGCCAGCAGCGTAGACACCAACTCCTACGAGCAGTACTTC,CASSVDTNSYEQYF
TRBD1,.,TRBJ2-6,TRBV28,TGTGCCAGCAGGCTAATAGGGGGCGCCCCTGGGGCCAACGTCCTGACTTTC,CASRLIGGAPGANVLTF
.,.,TRBJ1-5,TRBV29-1,TGCAGCGTCGGGGAGGAGGTCAATCAGCCCCAGCATTTT,CSVGEEVNQPQHF
.,.,TRBJ2-2,TRBV5-1,TGCGCCAGCAGCTTGGTAGGACAGTCGAACACCGGGGAGCTGTTTTTT,CASSLVGQSNTGELFF
TRBD1,.,TRBJ2-3,TRBV7-3,TGTGCCAGCAGCCCCCAGACAGGGTCGGTATCAGATACGCAGTATTTT,CASSPQTGSVSDTQYF
.,.,TRBJ2-5,TRBV5-4,TGTGCCAGCAGCTTCGGGACTCAACAGGAGACCCAGTACTTC,CASSFGTQQETQYF
.,.,TRBJ1-6,TRBV14,TGTGCCAGCAGCCGAGGCGGGGGCTCCTATAATTCACCCCTCCACTTT,CASSRGGGSYNSPLHF
.,.,TRBJ1-4,TRBV6-5,TGTGCCAGCTACGCGGGACGGGTCCCAGGAGAAAAACTGTTTTTT,CASYAGRVPGEKLFF
.,.,TRBJ1-1,TRBV15,TGTGCCACCAGCAGGACAGGGAACACTGAAGCTTTCTTT,CATSRTGNTEAFF
.,once,TRBJ2-5,TRBV7-6,TGTGCCAGCAGCTCTGTTCGCCAAGAGACCCAGTACTTC,CASSSVRQETQYF
.,.,TRBJ1-2,TRBV20-1,TGCAGTGCTAGTACACAGCTGGGCTACACCTTC,CSASTQLGYTF
TRBD2,.,TRBJ2-1,TRBV5-5,TGTGCCAGCAGCTTGTCGGTAGCGGGCATATACAATGAGCAGTTCTTC,CASSLSVAGIYNEQFF
TRBD1,.,TRBJ2-2,TRBV6-5,TGTGCCAGCGGCCAGGGGGCGGTCGGGGAGCTGTTTTTT,CASGQGAVGELFF